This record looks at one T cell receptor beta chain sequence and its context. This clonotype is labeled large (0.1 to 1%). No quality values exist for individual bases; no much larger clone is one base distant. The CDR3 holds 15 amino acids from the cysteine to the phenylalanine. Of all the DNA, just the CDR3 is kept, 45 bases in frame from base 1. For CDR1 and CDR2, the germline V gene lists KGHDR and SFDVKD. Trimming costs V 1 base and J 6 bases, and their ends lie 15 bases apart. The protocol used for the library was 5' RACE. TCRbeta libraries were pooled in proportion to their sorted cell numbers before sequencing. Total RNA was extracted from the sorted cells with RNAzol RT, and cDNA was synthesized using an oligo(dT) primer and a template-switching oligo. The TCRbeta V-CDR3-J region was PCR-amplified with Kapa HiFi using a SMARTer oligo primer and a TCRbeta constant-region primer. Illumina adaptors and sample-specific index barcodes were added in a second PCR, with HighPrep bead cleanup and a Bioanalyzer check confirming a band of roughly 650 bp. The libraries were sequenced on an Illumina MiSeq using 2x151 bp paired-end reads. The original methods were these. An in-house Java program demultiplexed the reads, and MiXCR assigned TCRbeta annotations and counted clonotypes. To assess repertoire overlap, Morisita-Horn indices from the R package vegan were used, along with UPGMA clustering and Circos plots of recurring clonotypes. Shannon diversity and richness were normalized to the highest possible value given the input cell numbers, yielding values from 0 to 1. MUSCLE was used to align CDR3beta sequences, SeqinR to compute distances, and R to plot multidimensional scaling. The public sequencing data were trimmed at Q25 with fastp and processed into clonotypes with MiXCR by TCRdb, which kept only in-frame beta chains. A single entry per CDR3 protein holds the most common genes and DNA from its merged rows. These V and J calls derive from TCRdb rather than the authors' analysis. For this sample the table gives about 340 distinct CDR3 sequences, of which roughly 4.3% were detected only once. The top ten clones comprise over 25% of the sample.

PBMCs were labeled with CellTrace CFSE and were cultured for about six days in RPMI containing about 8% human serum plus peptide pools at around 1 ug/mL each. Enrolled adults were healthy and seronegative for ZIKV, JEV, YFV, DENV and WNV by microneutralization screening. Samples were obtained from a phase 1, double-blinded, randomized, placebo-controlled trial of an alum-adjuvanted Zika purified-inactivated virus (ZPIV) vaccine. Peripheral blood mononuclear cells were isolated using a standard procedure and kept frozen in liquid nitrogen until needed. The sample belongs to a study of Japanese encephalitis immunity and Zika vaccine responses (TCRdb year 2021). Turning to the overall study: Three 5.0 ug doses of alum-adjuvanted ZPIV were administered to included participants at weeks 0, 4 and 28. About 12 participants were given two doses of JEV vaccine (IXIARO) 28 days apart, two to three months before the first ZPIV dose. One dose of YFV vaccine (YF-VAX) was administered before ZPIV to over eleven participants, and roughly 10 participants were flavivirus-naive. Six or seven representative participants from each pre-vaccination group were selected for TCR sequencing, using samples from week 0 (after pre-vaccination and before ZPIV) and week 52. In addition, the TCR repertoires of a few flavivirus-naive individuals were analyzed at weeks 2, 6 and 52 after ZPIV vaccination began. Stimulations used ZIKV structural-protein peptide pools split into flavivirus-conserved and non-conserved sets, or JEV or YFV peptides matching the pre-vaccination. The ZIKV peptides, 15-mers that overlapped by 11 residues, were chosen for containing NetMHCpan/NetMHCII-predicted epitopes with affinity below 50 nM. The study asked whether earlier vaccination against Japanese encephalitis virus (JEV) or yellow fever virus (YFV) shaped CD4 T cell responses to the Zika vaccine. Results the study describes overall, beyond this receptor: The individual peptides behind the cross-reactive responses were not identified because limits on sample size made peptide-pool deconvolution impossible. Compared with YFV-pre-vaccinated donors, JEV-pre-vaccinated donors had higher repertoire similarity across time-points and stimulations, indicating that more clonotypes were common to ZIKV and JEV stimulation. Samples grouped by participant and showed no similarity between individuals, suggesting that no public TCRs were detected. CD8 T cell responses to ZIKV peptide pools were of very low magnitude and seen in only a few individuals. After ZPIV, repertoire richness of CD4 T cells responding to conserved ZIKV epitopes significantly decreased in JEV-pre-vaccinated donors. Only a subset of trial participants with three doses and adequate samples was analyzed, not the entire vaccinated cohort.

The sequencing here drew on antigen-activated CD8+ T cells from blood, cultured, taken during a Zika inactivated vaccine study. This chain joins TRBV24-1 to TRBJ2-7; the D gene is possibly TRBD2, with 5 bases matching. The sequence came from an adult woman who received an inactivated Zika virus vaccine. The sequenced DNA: TGTGCCACCAGTGATTTTCCTAGGACGGACTTCGAGCAGTACTTC. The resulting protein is CATSDFPRTDFEQYF.